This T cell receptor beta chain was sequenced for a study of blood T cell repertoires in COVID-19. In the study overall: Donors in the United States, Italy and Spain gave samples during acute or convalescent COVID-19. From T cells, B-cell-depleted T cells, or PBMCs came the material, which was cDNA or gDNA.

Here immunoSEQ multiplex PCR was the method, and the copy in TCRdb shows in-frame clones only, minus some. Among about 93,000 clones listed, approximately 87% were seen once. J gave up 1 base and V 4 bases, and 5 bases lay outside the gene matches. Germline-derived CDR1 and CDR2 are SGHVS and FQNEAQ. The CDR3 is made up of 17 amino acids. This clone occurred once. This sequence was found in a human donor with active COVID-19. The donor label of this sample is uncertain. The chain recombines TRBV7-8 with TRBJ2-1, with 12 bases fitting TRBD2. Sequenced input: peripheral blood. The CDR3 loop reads CASSSRGLAGSYNEQFF. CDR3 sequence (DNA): TGTGCCAGCAGCTCCCGAGGACTAGCGGGGTCCTACAATGAGCAGTTCTTC.